These T cell receptor beta chains were read from a single sample in a study of a mutant IDH1 vaccine in newly diagnosed glioma. TCRdb's table, derived via immunoSEQ multiplex PCR, lists solely in-frame clones and lacks some. The top ten hold around 5.3% of the sample, which has some 51,000 clones, around 78% seen once. The antigens of these receptors remain unknown. This material consisted of PBMCs, taken from a glioma patient whose treatment included an IDH1 peptide vaccine. These receptors were taken from a man aged 45-65 years with glioma. The CDR3 runs from the conserved cysteine through the conserved F or W. Where a row states a size, it is once, few, many or the class of an expanded clone; other rows omit it.

V gene	clone size	J gene	CDR3 protein
TRBV4-1	-	TRBJ2-1	CASSQGTMATYEQFF
TRBV27	-	TRBJ2-3	CASSPRGATDTQYF
TRBV30	-	TRBJ1-1	CAWSVRGEAFF
TRBV30	-	TRBJ2-7	CAWGAGSYEQYF
TRBV14	few	TRBJ1-1	CASSQATGRYTEAFF
TRBV30	-	TRBJ1-5	CAWTQGGNQPQHF
TRBV19	-	TRBJ2-3	CASTLPGRSDTQYF
TRBV7-9	-	TRBJ2-3	CASVLAGTDTQYF
TRBV27	few	TRBJ1-6	CASSRAGAPLHF
TRBV7-2	once	TRBJ1-1	CASSLARGQKLRSTEAFF
TRBV7-9	-	TRBJ1-2	CASSWTGELSGYTF